This entry describes one T cell receptor (beta chain). Its target is not known. The data were taken from a study of radiotherapy plus CTLA-4 blockade in lung cancer. Findings and caveats of the study: In blood, TCR clones derived from the tumor expanded after radiotherapy plus ipilimumab.

Sequenced by immunoSEQ multiplex PCR; TCRdb stores in-frame clones only, minus some. The table records about 27,000 clones, around 70% of them present only once. Lung cancer patients with chemo-refractory metastatic non-small-cell disease were given focal radiation plus CTLA-4 blockade with ipilimumab. The material sequenced was peripheral blood, taken from a patient treated with radiotherapy plus ipilimumab. The receptor was derived from a human donor with non-small cell lung cancer who had stable disease on radiotherapy plus ipilimumab.

The CDR3 reads CASSSRDRVRTEAFF. In DNA form, the CDR3 reads TGTGCCAGCAGTTCCCGAGACAGGGTTCGGACTGAAGCTTTCTTT. This chain connects TRBV6-1 to TRBJ1-1, with 7 bases matching TRBD1. V shed 5 bases, J shed 5 bases, and the junction held 11 bases outside the gene matches. This CDR3 is built from 15 residues. The V gene's germline CDR1 is MNHNS and CDR2 SASEGT.